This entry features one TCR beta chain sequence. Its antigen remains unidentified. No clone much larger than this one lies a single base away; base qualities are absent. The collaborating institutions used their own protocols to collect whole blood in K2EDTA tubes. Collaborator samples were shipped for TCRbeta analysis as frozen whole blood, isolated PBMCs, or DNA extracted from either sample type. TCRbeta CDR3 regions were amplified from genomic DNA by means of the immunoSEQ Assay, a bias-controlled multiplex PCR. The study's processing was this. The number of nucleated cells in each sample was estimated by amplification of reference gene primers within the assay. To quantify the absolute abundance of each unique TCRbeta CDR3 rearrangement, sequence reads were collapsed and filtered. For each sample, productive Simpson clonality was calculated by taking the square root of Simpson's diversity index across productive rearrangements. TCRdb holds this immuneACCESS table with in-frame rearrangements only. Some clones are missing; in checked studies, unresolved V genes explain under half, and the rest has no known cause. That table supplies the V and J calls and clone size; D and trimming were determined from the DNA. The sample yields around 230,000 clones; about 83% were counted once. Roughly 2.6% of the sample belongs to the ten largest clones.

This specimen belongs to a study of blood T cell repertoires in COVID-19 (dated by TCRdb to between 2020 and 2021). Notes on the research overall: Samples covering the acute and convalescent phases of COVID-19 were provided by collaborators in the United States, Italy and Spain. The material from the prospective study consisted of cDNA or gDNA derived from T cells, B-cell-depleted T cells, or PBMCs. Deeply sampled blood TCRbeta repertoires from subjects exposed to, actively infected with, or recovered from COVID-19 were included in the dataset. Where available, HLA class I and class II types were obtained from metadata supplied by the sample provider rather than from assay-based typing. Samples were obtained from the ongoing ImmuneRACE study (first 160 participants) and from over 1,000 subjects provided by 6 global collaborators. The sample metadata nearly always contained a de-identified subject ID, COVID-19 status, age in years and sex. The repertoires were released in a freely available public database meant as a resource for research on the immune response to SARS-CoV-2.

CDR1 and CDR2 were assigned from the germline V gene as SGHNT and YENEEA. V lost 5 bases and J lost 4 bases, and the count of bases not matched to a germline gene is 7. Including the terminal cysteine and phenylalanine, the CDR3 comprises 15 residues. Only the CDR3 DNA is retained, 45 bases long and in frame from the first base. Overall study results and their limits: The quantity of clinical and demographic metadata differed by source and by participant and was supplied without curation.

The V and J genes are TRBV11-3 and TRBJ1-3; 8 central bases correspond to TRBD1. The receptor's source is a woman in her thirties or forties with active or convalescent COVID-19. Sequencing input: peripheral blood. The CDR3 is CASSLGQAGGNTIYF. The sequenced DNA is TGTGCCAGCAGCCTGGGACAGGCGGGAGGAAACACCATATATTTT. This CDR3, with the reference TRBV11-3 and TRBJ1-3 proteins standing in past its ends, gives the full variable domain EAGVVQSPRYKIIEKKQPVAFWCNPISGHNTLYWYLQNLGQGPELLIRYENEEAVDDSQLPKDRFSAERLKGVDSTLKIQPAELGDSAVYLCASSLGQAGGNTIYFGEGSWLTVV.